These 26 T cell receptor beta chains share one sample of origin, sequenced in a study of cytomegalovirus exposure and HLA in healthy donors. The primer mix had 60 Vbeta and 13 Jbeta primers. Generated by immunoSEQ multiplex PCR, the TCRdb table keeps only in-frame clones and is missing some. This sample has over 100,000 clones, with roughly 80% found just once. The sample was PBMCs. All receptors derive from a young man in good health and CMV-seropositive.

The CDR3 DNA is TGCGCCAGCAGTCAACCCGGTCGAGCGGGAGGAGTTGATACGCAGTATTTT. It codes for CASSQPGRAGGVDTQYF. The chain links TRBV23-1 to TRBJ2-3; 9 nucleotides agree with TRBD2. TRBV23-1 is an ORF; its function is uncertain. This CDR3 region has 17 residues. Losses at the gene ends were 2 bases for V and 6 bases for J; bases not matched to a gene: 12.

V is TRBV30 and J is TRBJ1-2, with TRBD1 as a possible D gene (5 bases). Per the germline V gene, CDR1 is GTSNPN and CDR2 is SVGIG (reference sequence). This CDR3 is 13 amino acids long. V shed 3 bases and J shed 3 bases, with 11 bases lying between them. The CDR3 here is CAWREGSDYGYTF. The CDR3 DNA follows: TGTGCCTGGAGGGAGGGGTCCGACTATGGCTACACCTTC.

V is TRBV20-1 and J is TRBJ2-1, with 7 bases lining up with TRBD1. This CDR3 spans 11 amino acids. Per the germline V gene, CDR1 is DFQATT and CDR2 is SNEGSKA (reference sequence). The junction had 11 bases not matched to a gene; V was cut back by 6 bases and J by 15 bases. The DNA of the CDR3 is TGCAGTGCCGCACAGGGGAGAAACCCGTTCTTC. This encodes CSAAQGRNPFF.

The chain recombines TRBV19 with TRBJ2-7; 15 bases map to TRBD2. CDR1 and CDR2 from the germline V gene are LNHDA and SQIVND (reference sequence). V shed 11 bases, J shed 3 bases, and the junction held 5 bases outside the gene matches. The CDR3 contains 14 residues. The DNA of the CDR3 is TGTGCCGGACTAGCGGGAGGGCAAGGCTACGAGCAGTACGTC. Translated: CAGLAGGQGYEQYV.

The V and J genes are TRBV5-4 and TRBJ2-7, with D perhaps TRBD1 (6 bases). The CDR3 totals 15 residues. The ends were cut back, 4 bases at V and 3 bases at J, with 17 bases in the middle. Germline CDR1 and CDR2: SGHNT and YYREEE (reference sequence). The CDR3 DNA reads TGTGCCAGCAGCCCCGGCCCGGGACAAAACTACGAGCAGTACTTC. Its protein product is CASSPGPGQNYEQYF.

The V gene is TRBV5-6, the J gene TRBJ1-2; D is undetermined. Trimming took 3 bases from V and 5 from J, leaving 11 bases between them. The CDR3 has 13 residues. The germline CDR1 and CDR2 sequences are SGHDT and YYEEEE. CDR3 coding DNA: TGTGCCAGCAGCTCGGAAGGGAGTTATGGCTACACCTTC. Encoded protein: CASSSEGSYGYTF.

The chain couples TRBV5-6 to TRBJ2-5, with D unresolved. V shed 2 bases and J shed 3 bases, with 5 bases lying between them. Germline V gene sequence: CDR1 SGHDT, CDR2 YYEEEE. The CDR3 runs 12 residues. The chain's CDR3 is CASSFEEETQYF. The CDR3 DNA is TGTGCCAGCAGCTTCGAGGAAGAGACCCAGTACTTC. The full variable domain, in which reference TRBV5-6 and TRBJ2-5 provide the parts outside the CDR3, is DAGVTQSPTHLIKTRGQQVTLRCSPKSGHDTVSWYQQALGQGPQFIFQYYEEEERQRGNFPDRFSGHQFPNYSSELNVNALLLGDSALYLCASSFEEETQYFGPGTRLLVL.

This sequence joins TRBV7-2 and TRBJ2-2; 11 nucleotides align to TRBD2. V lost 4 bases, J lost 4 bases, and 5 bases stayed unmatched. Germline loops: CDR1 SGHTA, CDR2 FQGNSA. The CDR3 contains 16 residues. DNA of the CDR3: TGTGCCAGCAGCTCTCGACTAGCGGGGATCACCGGGGAGCTGTTTTTT. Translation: CASSSRLAGITGELFF.

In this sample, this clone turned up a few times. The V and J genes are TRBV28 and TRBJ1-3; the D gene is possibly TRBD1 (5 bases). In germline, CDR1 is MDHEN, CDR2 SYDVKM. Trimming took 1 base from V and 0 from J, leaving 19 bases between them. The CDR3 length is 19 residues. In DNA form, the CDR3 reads TGTGCCAGCAGTTTATCTTTGGAACAGGCTATTGTCTCTGGAAACACCATATATTTT. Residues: CASSLSLEQAIVSGNTIYF. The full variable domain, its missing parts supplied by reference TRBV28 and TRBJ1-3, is DVKVTQSSRYLVKRTGEKVFLECVQDMDHENMFWYRQDPGLGLRLIYFSYDVKMKEKGDIPEGYSVSREKKERFSLILESASTNQTSMYLCASSLSLEQAIVSGNTIYFGEGSWLTVV.

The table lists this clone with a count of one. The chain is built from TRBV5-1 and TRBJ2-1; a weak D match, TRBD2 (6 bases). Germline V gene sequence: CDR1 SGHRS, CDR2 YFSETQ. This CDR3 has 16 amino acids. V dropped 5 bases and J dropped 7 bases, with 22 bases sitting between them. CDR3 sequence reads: CASSPVGLQTLNEQFF. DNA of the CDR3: TGCGCCAGCAGTCCGGTGGGACTCCAAACGCTTAATGAGCAGTTCTTC.

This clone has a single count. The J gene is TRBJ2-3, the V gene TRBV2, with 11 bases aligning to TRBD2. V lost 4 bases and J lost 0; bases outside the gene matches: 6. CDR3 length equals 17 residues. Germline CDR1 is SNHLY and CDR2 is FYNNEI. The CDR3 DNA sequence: TGTGCCAGCAGTGGAGAACTAGCGGGAGAGAGCACAGATACGCAGTATTTT. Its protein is CASSGELAGESTDTQYF.

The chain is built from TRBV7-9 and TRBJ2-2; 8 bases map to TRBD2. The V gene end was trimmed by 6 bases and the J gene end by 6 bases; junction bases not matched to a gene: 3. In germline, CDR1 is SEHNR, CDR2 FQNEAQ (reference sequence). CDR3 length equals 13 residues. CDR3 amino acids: CASRVSGAGELFF. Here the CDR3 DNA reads TGTGCCAGCAGGGTTAGCGGGGCCGGGGAGCTGTTTTTT.

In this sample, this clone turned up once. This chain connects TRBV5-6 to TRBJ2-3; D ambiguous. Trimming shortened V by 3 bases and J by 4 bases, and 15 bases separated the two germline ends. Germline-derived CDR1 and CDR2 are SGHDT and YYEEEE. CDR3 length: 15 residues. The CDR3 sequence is CASSSRRRWADTQYF. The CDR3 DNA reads TGTGCCAGCAGCTCCCGGCGCAGGTGGGCAGATACGCAGTATTTT.

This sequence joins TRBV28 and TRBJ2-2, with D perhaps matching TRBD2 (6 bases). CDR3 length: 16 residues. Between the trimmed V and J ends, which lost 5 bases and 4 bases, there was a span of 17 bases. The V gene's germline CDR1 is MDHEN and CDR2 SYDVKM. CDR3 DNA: TGTGCCAGCAGTGCCCCGGGACTCAGTGGCACCGGGGAGCTGTTTTTT. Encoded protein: CASSAPGLSGTGELFF.

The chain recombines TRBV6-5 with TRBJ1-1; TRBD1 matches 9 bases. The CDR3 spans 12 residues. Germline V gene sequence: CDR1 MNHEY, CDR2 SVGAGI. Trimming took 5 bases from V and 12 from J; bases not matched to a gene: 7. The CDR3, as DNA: TGTGCCAGCAGTCGGGACAGGGTCATGACTTTCTTT. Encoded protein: CASSRDRVMTFF.

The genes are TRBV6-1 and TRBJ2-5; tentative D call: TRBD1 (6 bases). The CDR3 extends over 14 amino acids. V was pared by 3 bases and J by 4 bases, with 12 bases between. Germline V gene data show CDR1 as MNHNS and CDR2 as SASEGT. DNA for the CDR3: TGTGCCAGCAGTGACTACAGGGTTACAGAGACCCAGTACTTC. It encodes CASSDYRVTETQYF.

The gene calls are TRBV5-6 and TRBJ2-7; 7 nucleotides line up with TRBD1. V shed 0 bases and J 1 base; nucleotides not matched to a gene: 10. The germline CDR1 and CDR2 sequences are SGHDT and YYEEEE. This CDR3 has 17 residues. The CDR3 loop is CASSLAGQGENSYEQYV. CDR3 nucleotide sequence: TGTGCCAGCAGCTTGGCCGGCCAGGGGGAGAATTCCTACGAGCAGTACGTC.

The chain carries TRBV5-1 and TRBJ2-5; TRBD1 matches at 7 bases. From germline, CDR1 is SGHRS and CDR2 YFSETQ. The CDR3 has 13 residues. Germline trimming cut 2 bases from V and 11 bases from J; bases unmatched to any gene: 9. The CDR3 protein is CASSFRDMDRQYF. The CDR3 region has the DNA TGCGCCAGCAGCTTTCGAGACATGGACAGGCAGTACTTC.

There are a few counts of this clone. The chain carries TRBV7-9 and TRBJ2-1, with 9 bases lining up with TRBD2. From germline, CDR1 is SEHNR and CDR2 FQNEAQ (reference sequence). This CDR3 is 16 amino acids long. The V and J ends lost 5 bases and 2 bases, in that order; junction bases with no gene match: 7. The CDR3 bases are TGTGCCAGCAGCCCACGGGCTAGCGGGGCCTACAATGAGCAGTTCTTC. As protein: CASSPRASGAYNEQFF.

CDR3 bases: TGTGCCAGCAGTCTTGGAGGAGTGGAAAAACTGTTTTTT. Its protein is CASSLGGVEKLFF. The V call is TRBV4-2, the J call TRBJ1-4; no clear D gene. Trimming removed 6 bases at V and 8 bases at J, with 13 bases between. The CDR3 consists of 13 residues. Germline CDR1 and CDR2: LGHNA and YNFKEQ.

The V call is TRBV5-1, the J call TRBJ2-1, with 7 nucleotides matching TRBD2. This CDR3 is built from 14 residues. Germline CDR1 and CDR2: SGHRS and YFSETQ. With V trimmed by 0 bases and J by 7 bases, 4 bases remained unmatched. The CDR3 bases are TGCGCCAGCAGCTTGGACGGGGGACTAAATGAGCAGTTCTTC. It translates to CASSLDGGLNEQFF.

The CDR3 nucleotides are TGCGCCAGCAGCTGGGGGACAGGGGATGGCTACACCTTC. Translating it yields CASSWGTGDGYTF. The chain joins TRBV5-1 to TRBJ1-2, with 10 bases matching TRBD1. The CDR3 covers 13 residues. Germline V CDR1 and CDR2: SGHRS, YFSETQ. Losses at the gene ends were 3 bases for V and 6 bases for J; bases not matched to a gene: 2.

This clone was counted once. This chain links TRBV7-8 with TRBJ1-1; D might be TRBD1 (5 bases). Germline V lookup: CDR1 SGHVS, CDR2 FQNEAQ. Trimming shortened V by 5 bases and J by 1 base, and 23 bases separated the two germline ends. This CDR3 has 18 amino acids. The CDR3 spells CASSIRKGTGDGNTEAFF. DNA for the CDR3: TGTGCCAGCAGCATTAGAAAAGGGACGGGGGATGGGAACACTGAAGCTTTCTTT.

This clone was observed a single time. The CDR3 is CASSYSGTVQETQYF. The CDR3 region has the DNA TGTGCCAGCAGTTACTCCGGGACAGTGCAAGAGACCCAGTACTTC. The chain employs TRBV6-5 and TRBJ2-5, with 7 positions matching TRBD1. With 0 bases clipped from V and 2 bases from J, the junction kept 3 bases outside the gene matches. CDR3 length: 15 amino acids. Germline CDR1 reads MNHEY; CDR2 reads SVGAGI.

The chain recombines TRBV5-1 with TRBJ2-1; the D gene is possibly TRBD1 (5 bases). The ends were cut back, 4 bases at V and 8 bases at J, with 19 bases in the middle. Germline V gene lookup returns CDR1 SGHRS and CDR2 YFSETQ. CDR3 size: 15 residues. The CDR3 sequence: CASSHLEGAAHEQFF. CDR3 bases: TGCGCCAGCAGCCACCTTGAAGGGGCAGCTCATGAGCAGTTCTTC.

CDR3 nucleotide sequence: TGCAGCGTACGTCTGGGGGGGAACACTGAAGCTTTCTTT. Encoded protein: CSVRLGGNTEAFF. The chain combines TRBV29-1 with TRBJ1-1; possible D gene TRBD1, 5 bases. The CDR3 loop spans 13 amino acids. Looked up from germline, CDR1 is SQVTM and CDR2 is ANQGSEA. V gave up 6 bases and J gave up 1 base, with 12 bases separating them.